Following are 20 T cell receptor beta chains from one sample sequenced in a study of T cells after yellow fever vaccination. In TCRdb, the 5' RACE reads were re-called with MiXCR into one record per CDR3 protein. The table lists under 550,000 distinct CDR3 sequences, 20% to 25% of them singletons, with about 16% in the top ten. The sequencing used PBMCs, collected roughly 20 days after the first yellow fever vaccination. The receptors shown here come from a man aged 18 to 35 who received the YFV17D yellow fever vaccine.

This clonotype has ten or more counts. V usage is TRBV7-2 and J usage is TRBJ1-1, with D unclear. The CDR3 has 11 residues. V lost 3 bases and J 3 bases, leaving 2 bases between the germline ends. CDR1 is SGHTA and CDR2 is FQGNSA in the germline V gene. The DNA for the CDR3 is TGTGCCAGCAGCTTCGACACTGAAGCTTTCTTT. Amino acid sequence: CASSFDTEAFF.

This CDR3 reads CASSPSGRSQPQHF. In nucleotides, the CDR3 is TGTGCCAGCTCACCGTCCGGGAGGAGTCAGCCCCAGCATTTT. The chain has TRBV18 and TRBJ1-5; D gene ambiguous. CDR1 and CDR2 (germline): KGHSH, LQKENI. The V gene lost 3 bases and the J gene lost 6 bases, with 12 bases spanning the gap. CDR3 length: 14 amino acids.

On this clonotype: One end of the junction fails to match germline, which may point to a read error. The chain recombines TRBV20-1 with TRBJ1-2; a possible D gene is TRBD1 (6 bases). Germline CDR1 DFQATT, CDR2 SNEGSKA (reference sequence). The CDR3 length is 13 residues. CDR3: CSAGGGRFGGHTF. DNA for the CDR3: TGCAGTGCTGGTGGGGGGCGTTTTGGTGGCCACACCTTC.

In regard to this clonotype: At one end, the junction sequence differs from germline, possibly due to a read error. The chain combines TRBV10-2 with TRBJ2-1; perhaps TRBD2 as D (5 bases). The CDR3 is 12 amino acids. Germline V gene lookup returns CDR1 WSHSY and CDR2 SAAADI. CDR3: CASRDLYTEQFF. The CDR3 DNA follows: TGCGCCAGCAGGGACTTGTACACTGAGCAGTTCTTC.

This clonotype was seen a handful of times. V and J are TRBV10-3 and TRBJ1-1; a weak D match, TRBD1 (5 bases). Germline V gives CDR1 ENHRY, CDR2 SYGVKD. V lost 0 bases and J lost 4, with 9 bases in between. The CDR3 spans 14 residues. CDR3 amino acids: CAISESGGGTEAFF. In DNA form, the CDR3 reads TGTGCCATCAGTGAGTCGGGGGGTGGCACTGAAGCTTTCTTT.

The rearrangement joins TRBV27 to TRBJ2-7; possible D gene TRBD1, 6 bases. The CDR3 is 14 amino acids. Germline assignment: CDR1 MNHEY and CDR2 SMNVEV (reference sequence). The germline V and J ends were trimmed by 8 bases and 2 bases, with 16 bases remaining between them. In DNA, the CDR3 is TGTGCCAGCGGGGTGGCAGGGGCAACCTACGAGCAGTACTTC. It translates to CASGVAGATYEQYF.

This clonotype was seen a few times. This sequence joins TRBV12-3 or TRBV12-4 and TRBJ1-2; D remains ambiguous. Trimming left V 5 bases short and J 6 bases short, with 7 bases between. The CDR3 has 11 amino acids. DNA of the CDR3: TGTGCCAGCAGTCCCCTTAATGGCTACACCTTC. Its translation is CASSPLNGYTF.

This clonotype was counted many times. The chain links TRBV4-1 to TRBJ1-5, with D possibly being TRBD1 (6 bases). Germline loops: CDR1 MGHRA, CDR2 YSYEKL. This CDR3 is 15 amino acids long. The V end lost 4 bases, the J end lost 6 bases, and 16 bases lay between the germline ends. The DNA for the CDR3 is TGCGCCAGCAGCCCGGGGCGGACAGACGGTCAGCCCCAGCATTTT. It codes for CASSPGRTDGQPQHF.

This clonotype was detected ten times or more. The chain couples TRBV5-1 to TRBJ2-1; no firm D call. Germline CDR1 is SGHRS and CDR2 is YFSETQ. The CDR3 length is 15 residues. With 0 bases removed from V and 0 bases from J, the gap between germline ends came to 7 bases. The CDR3 DNA follows: TGCGCCAGCAGCTTGGCCCTACTCTCCTACAATGAGCAGTTCTTC. Translating it yields CASSLALLSYNEQFF.

There are a few counts of this clonotype. The V call is TRBV15, the J call TRBJ1-6, with D hard to call. V was cut by 0 bases and J by 9 bases, with 12 bases left in between. The CDR3 contains 15 residues. Germline V gene data show CDR1 as LNHNV and CDR2 as YYDKDF (reference sequence). This CDR3 is CATSRDRREGSPLHF. DNA for the CDR3: TGTGCCACCAGCAGAGATCGCAGAGAGGGTTCACCCCTCCACTTT.

The gene calls are TRBV11-2 and TRBJ2-3; 9 nucleotides line up with TRBD1. The junction had 3 bases not matched to a gene; V was cut back by 3 bases and J by 5 bases. CDR1 is SGHAT and CDR2 is FQNNGV in the germline V gene. This CDR3 has 14 amino acids. CDR3 bases: TGTGCCAGCAGCTTCACGACAGGGGGAGATACGCAGTATTTT. Its protein is CASSFTTGGDTQYF.

This clonotype has at least ten counts. J is TRBJ2-7 and V is TRBV7-9, with unresolved D. This CDR3 has 12 residues. V was shortened by 0 bases and J by 11 bases, with 11 bases between the two germline ends. Germline assignment: CDR1 SEHNR and CDR2 FQNEAQ (reference sequence). Here the CDR3 DNA reads TGTGCCAGCAGCTTAGCGGCCCCTCGCAAGTACTTC. It yields the protein CASSLAAPRKYF.

This clonotype was counted between two and nine times. The gene calls are TRBV7-9 and TRBJ2-3; TRBD1 aligns across 9 bases. This CDR3 has 14 residues. J gave up 4 bases and V 7 bases, and 6 bases lay outside the gene matches. Germline V gene sequence: CDR1 SEHNR, CDR2 FQNEAQ (reference sequence). CDR3 sequence reads: CASTWTGEADTQYF. Written as DNA, the CDR3 is TGTGCCAGCACGTGGACAGGGGAGGCAGATACGCAGTATTTT.

Here the CDR3 DNA reads TGCGCCAGCAGCTCTACTCGACTAGCGGGCACAGATACGCAGTATTTT. This gives the protein CASSSTRLAGTDTQYF. This chain connects TRBV5-1 to TRBJ2-3; 9 bases map to TRBD2. J was trimmed by 1 base and V by 3 bases; bases with no gene match: 6. CDR3 size: 16 residues. Germline V gene data show CDR1 as SGHRS and CDR2 as YFSETQ.

V and J are TRBV24-1 and TRBJ2-2; weak D call: TRBD2 (6 bases). The CDR3 covers 15 residues. Looked up from germline, CDR1 is KGHDR and CDR2 is SFDVKD. The germline V and J ends were trimmed by 1 base and 7 bases, with 12 bases remaining between them. The DNA for the CDR3 is TGTGCCACCAGTGATTTAAGAAGGGAGGACGGGGAGCTGTTTTTT. Translation gives CATSDLRREDGELFF.

There are a few counts of this clonotype. The chain joins TRBV6-1 to TRBJ2-5; unclear D gene. Germline CDR1 reads MNHNS; CDR2 reads SASEGT. This CDR3 spans 13 amino acids. The V end was cut by 7 bases, the J end by 5 bases, with 14 bases between. The CDR3 coding sequence is TGTGCCAGCACTCCTTTGGGTTGGGAGACCCAGTACTTC. Its translation: CASTPLGWETQYF.

The chain employs TRBV6-4 and TRBJ2-3, with a tentative D call TRBD2 (6 bases). V was shortened by 2 bases and J by 0 bases, with 12 bases between the two germline ends. Per the germline V gene, CDR1 is MRHNA and CDR2 is SNTAGT. The CDR3 consists of 16 residues. The CDR3 loop is CASSDGMGGSTDTQYF. CDR3 bases: TGTGCCAGCAGTGACGGGATGGGAGGTAGCACAGATACGCAGTATTTT.

This chain uses TRBV5-1 with TRBJ1-6, with a possible D match to TRBD1 (6 bases). Germline CDR1 and CDR2: SGHRS and YFSETQ. Trimming shortened V by 4 bases and J by 9 bases, and 17 bases separated the two germline ends. This CDR3 spans 15 amino acids. DNA for the CDR3: TGCGCCAGCAGCCCTCGACAGGAAAAGGGTTCACCCCTCCACTTT. Amino acids: CASSPRQEKGSPLHF.

The J gene is TRBJ2-2, the V gene TRBV4-2; TRBD2 matches 8 bases. CDR3 length equals 19 residues. Germline values: CDR1 LGHNA, CDR2 YNFKEQ. J was trimmed by 6 bases and V by 1 base; bases with no gene match: 16. CDR3: CASSQGAPGLVTSAGELFF. DNA for the CDR3: TGTGCCAGCAGCCAAGGTGCCCCGGGACTAGTGACAAGCGCCGGGGAGCTGTTTTTT.

This clonotype was seen at least ten times. The chain couples TRBV27 to TRBJ1-5, with TRBD1 identical over 8 bases. Germline CDR1 reads MNHEY; CDR2 reads SMNVEV (reference sequence). V was pared by 5 bases and J by 6 bases, with 3 bases of the junction left unmatched. The CDR3 sequence is 13 residues long. CDR3 coding DNA: TGTGCCAGCAGTGGAACAGGGGGTCAGCCCCAGCATTTT. Translating it yields CASSGTGGQPQHF.